These T cell receptor beta chains were read from a single sample in a study of cytomegalovirus exposure and HLA in healthy donors. Using immunoSEQ multiplex PCR, the repertoire was profiled, and TCRdb retains in-frame clones only, with some absent. Of approximately 200,000 clones listed, 83% are singletons. The source material was PBMCs. The source is a girl under 18 in good health and CMV-seronegative. The CDR3 runs from the conserved cysteine through the conserved F or W. D genes are given only for firm matches. Clone size appears in some rows only: once, few, many, or a class for an expanded clone.

TRBV28,TRBJ1-2,NA,few,TGTGCCAGCAGTACTCTTGGACGGGGGGATGGCTACACCTTC,CASSTLGRGDGYTF
TRBV7-9,TRBJ2-1,TRBD2,NA,TGTGCCAGCAGCTTAGGAGGTAGCAGGGCGGGGGGAAATGAGCAGTTCTTC,CASSLGGSRAGGNEQFF
TRBV28,TRBJ1-2,TRBD1,NA,TGTGCCAGCACAGGGGGAAACTATGGCTACACCTTC,CASTGGNYGYTF
TRBV18,TRBJ2-1,TRBD2,NA,TGTGCCAGCTCACCGCTAGCGGGAGTACAGAACTACAATGAGCAGTTCTTC,CASSPLAGVQNYNEQFF
TRBV7-2,TRBJ1-2,TRBD1,NA,TGTGCCAGCAGCTTAGATATGGACAGGGCTAACTATGGCTACACCTTC,CASSLDMDRANYGYTF
TRBV29-1,TRBJ1-6,TRBD1,NA,TGCAGCGTTGCGGACAGGGGGCGCGATAATTCACCCCTCCACTTT,CSVADRGRDNSPLHF
TRBV11-3,TRBJ1-6,NA,NA,TGTGCCAGCAGCTTAGGGCCTAATTCACCCCTCCACTTT,CASSLGPNSPLHF
TRBV25-1,TRBJ1-2,NA,NA,TGTGCCAGCAGTTTCGGGGGAGGCTATTATGGCTACACCTTC,CASSFGGGYYGYTF
TRBV18,TRBJ1-2,NA,NA,TGTGCCAGCTCACCGGGGGCGGGAGGACGCTTTGGCTACACCTTC,CASSPGAGGRFGYTF
TRBV6-1,TRBJ2-1,NA,once,TGTGCCACCACGGGGGGCGGGCCTTCCTACAATGAGCAGTTCTTC,CATTGGGPSYNEQFF
TRBV7-2,TRBJ2-5,TRBD2,NA,TGTGCCAGCAGCCCACGACCCGGACTAGCGGGGGGAACCAAAGAGACCCAGTACTTC,CASSPRPGLAGGTKETQYF
TRBV20-1,TRBJ2-1,NA,NA,TGCAGTGCTACCAGGACAAAGCAGTTCTTC,CSATRTKQFF
TRBV6-6,TRBJ2-7,TRBD2,few,TGTGCCAGCAGTTACTCGACTAGCGGCTACGAGCAGTACTTC,CASSYSTSGYEQYF
TRBV18,TRBJ1-1,NA,NA,TGTGCCAGCTCACCTTTTAACGGAGAGAAAGAAGCTTTCTTT,CASSPFNGEKEAFF
TRBV18,TRBJ2-7,NA,few,TGTGCCAGCTCACCCGAGTACGAGCAGTACTTC,CASSPEYEQYF
TRBV5-1,TRBJ1-4,NA,NA,TGCGCCAGCAGCACCTACGGGTTAACTAATGAAAAACTGTTTTTT,CASSTYGLTNEKLFF
TRBV2,TRBJ2-7,NA,NA,TGTGCCAGCAGTGACACTAGGCGAGGGACTTGGACCTACGAGCAGTACTTC,CASSDTRRGTWTYEQYF
TRBV6-6,TRBJ2-1,NA,NA,TGTGCCAGCAGTACGTTCGGAACCACCTCAGGGTCCGAGCAGTTCTTC,CASSTFGTTSGSEQFF